Listed below are T cell receptor beta chains from one sample, sequenced in a study of CD8 T cells in ankylosing spondylitis. TCRdb reprocessed the 5' RACE reads with MiXCR, giving one entry per CDR3 protein. Of about 220,000 distinct CDR3 sequences in the sample, 7% to 8% were seen once. The sample consisted of blood, either unsorted or a sorted T cell fraction (not recorded which). These receptors originate from a male donor with ankylosing spondylitis. Each CDR3 is given with its conserved first and last residue. The order of the fields is CDR3 protein, CDR3 DNA, D gene, clone size, J gene, V gene. A D gene is named only where the DNA matches it firmly. Part of the rows lack a size; the others show once, few, many or a class for expanded clones.

CASSSAGVPEQFF TGTGCCAGCAGTTCAGCGGGGGTTCCTGAGCAGTTCTTC TRBD2 few TRBJ2-1 TRBV7-8
CASSLKYFSPGQDTGELFF TGTGCCAGCAGCTTAAAGTATTTTAGCCCGGGACAGGACACCGGGGAGCTGTTTTTT TRBD1 few TRBJ2-2 TRBV11-1
CASSPEGGGANVLTF TGTGCCAGCAGCCCTGAGGGAGGTGGGGCCAACGTCCTGACTTTC NA few TRBJ2-6 TRBV11-1
CASSQGFMNTEAFF TGTGCCAGCAGTCAGGGGTTCATGAACACTGAAGCTTTCTTT NA few TRBJ1-1 TRBV2
CASSSRGGSYNEQFF TGTGCCAGCAGCTCCCGGGGGGGCTCCTACAATGAGCAGTTCTTC TRBD2 many TRBJ2-1 TRBV11-2
CASSQSMQGYYGYTF TGTGCCAGCAGCCAATCCATGCAGGGATACTATGGCTACACCTTC NA many TRBJ1-2 TRBV7-9
CASSDGTDVWKLVSEQFF TGTGCCAGCAGTGATGGGACTGATGTTTGGAAACTTGTGTCGGAGCAGTTCTTC NA few TRBJ2-1 TRBV5-5
CASSQEAGKQETQYF TGCGCCAGCAGCCAAGAAGCTGGGAAACAAGAGACCCAGTACTTC NA many TRBJ2-5 TRBV4-3
CASSEATGGYGYTF TGCGCCAGCAGCGAGGCGACAGGGGGCTATGGCTACACCTTC TRBD1 few TRBJ1-2 TRBV5-1
CASSQTGGIETQYF TGTGCCAGCAGCCAGACAGGGGGCATCGAGACCCAGTACTTC TRBD1 NA TRBJ2-5 TRBV4-2
CASSPEVGDQPQHF TGTGCCAGCAGCCCCGAGGTGGGAGACCAGCCCCAGCATTTT NA many TRBJ1-5 TRBV7-8
CATKGLTGELFF TGTGCCACGAAAGGACTCACCGGGGAGCTGTTTTTT NA many TRBJ2-2 TRBV15
CASTLRGPEAFF TGTGCCAGCACTCTCAGGGGACCTGAAGCTTTCTTT NA NA TRBJ1-1 TRBV12-3/TRBV12-4
CASTGGASNYGYTF TGTGCCAGCACTGGGGGGGCGAGTAACTATGGCTACACCTTC NA many TRBJ1-2 TRBV27